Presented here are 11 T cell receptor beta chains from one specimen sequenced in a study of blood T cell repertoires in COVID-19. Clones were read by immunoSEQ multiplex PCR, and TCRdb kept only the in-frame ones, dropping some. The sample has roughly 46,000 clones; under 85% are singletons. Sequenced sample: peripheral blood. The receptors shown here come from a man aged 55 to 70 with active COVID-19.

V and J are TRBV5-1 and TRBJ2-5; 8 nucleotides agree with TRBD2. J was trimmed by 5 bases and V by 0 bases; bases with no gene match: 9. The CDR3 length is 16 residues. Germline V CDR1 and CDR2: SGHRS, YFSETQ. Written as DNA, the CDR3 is TGCGCCAGCAGCTTGGCGGGACTAGTGAGGATGGAGACCCAGTACTTC. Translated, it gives CASSLAGLVRMETQYF. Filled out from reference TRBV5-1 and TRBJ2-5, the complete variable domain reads KAGVTQTPRYLIKTRGQQVTLSCSPISGHRSVSWYQQTPGQGLQFLFEYFSETQRNKGNFPGRFSGRQFSNSRSEMNVSTLELGDSALYLCASSLAGLVRMETQYFGPGTRLLVL.

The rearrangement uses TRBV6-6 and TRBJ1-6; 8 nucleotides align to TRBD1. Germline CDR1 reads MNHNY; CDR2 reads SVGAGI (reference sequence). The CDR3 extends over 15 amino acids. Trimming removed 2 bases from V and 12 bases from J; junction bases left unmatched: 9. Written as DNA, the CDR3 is TGTGCCAGCAGTTACCCGGGACAGGAAATAAAACCCCTCCACTTT. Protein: CASSYPGQEIKPLHF.

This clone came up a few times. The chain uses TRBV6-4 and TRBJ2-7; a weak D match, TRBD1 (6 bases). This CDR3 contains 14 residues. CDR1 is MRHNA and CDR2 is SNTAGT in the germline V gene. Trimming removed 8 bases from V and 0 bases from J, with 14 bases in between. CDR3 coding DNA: TGTGCCAGCTGGACTCACAGGGCCTCCTACGAGCAGTACTTC. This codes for CASWTHRASYEQYF.

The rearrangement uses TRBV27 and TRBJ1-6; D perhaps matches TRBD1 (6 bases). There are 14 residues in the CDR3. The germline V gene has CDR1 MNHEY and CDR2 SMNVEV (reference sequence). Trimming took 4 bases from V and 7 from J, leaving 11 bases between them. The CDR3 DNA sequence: TGTGCCAGCAGTTCAAACAGGGACAATTCACCCCTCCACTTT. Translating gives CASSSNRDNSPLHF.

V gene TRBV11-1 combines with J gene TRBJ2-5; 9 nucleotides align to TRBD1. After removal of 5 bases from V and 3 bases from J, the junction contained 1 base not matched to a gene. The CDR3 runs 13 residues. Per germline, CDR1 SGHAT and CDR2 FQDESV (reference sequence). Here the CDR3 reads CASSRDREETQYF. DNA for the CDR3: TGTGCCAGCAGCCGGGACAGGGAAGAGACCCAGTACTTC.

This chain's CDR3 is CASSPRTDLQETQYF. In nucleotides, the CDR3 is TGTGCCAGCAGCCCCCGGACAGACTTACAAGAGACCCAGTACTTC. The chain employs TRBV5-5 and TRBJ2-5; possible D gene TRBD1, 6 bases. This CDR3 region has 15 residues. V was pared by 4 bases and J by 2 bases, with 15 bases between. Germline CDR1 reads SGHKS; CDR2 reads YYEKEE (reference sequence).

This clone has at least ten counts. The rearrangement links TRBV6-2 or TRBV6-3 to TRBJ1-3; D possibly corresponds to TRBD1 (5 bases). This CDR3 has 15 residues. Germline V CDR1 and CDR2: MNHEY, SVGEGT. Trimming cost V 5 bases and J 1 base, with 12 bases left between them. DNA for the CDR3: TGTGCCAGCAGTGGCGGGGCCAAATCTGGAAACACCATATATTTT. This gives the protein CASSGGAKSGNTIYF.

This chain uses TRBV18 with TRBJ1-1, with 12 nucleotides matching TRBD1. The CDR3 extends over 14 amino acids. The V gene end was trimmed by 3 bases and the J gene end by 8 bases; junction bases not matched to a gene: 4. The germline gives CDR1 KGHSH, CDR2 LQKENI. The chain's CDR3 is CASSPGQGAREAFF. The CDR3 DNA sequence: TGTGCCAGCTCACCGGGACAGGGGGCGAGGGAAGCTTTCTTT.

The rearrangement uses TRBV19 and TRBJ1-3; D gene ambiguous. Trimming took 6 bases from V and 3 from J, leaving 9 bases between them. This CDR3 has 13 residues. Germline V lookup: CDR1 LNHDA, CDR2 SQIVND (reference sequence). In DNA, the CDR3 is TGTGCCAGTAGCAATGGGCTTGGAAACACCATATATTTT. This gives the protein CASSNGLGNTIYF.

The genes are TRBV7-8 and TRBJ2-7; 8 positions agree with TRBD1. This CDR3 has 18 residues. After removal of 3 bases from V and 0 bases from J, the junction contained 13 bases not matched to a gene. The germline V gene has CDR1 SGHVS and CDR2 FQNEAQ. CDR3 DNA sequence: TGTGCCAGCAGCTTTGGGACAGGTAGGGGTCACAGCTCCTACGAGCAGTACTTC. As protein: CASSFGTGRGHSSYEQYF.

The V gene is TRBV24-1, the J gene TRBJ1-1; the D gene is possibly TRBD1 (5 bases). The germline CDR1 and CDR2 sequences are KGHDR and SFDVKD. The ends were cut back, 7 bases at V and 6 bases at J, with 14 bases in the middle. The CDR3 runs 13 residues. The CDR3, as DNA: TGTGCCACCAGCGACAGCCTCAGGGCTGAAGCTTTCTTT. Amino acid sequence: CATSDSLRAEAFF.